This TCR beta chain was observed in a study of shared clonotypes between healthy human individuals. Notes on this clone: What it recognizes is unknown. Other DNA sequences in the sample encode the same CDR3.

Findings and limits, study-wide: Naive subsets generally had larger estimated richness than memory subsets.

The CDR3 is 12 amino acids. Germline values: CDR1 SGHRS, CDR2 YFSETQ. Trimming took 3 bases from V and 7 from J; bases not matched to a gene: 2. In the sorted-subset replicate PCRs, 150 to 200 ng DNA, 25,000 to 30,000 T cell genomes, was used. Here immunoSEQ multiplex PCR was the method, and the copy in TCRdb shows in-frame clones only, minus some. The sample contains about 340,000 clones, about 73% of which appear only once. The chain combines TRBV5-1 with TRBJ1-1; 8 positions match TRBD1. The sequenced material came from memory CD4+ T cells sorted from blood. Specified subset: CD45RA-negative fraction. This clonotype was sampled from a man between 25 and 39 years old in good health. The CDR3, as DNA: TGCGCCAGCAGCTATGGACAGGGTGAAGCTTTCTTT. Translated, it gives CASSYGQGEAFF.